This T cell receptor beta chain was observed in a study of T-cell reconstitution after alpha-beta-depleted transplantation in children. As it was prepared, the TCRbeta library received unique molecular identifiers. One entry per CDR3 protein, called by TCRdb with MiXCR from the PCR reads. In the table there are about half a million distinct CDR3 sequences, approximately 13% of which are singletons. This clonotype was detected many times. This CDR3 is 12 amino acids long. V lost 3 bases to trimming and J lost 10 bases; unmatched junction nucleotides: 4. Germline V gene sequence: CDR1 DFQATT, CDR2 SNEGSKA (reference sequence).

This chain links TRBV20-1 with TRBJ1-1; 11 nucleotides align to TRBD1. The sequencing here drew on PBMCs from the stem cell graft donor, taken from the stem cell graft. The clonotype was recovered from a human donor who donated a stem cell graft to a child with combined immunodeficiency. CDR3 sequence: CSARDRGRRAFF. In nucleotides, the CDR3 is TGCAGTGCTAGGGACAGGGGGCGCAGAGCTTTCTTT.